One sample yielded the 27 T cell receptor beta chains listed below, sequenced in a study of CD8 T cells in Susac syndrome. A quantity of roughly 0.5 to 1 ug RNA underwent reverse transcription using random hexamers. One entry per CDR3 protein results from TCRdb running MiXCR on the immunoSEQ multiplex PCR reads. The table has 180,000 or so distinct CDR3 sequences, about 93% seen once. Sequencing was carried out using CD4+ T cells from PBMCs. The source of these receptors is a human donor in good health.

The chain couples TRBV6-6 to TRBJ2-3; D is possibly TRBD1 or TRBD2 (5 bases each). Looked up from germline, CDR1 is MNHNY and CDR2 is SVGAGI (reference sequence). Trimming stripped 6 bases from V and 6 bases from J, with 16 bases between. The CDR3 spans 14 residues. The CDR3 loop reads CASRGTIVLDTQYF. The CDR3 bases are TGTGCCAGCAGGGGGACCATAGTCCTCGATACGCAGTATTTT.

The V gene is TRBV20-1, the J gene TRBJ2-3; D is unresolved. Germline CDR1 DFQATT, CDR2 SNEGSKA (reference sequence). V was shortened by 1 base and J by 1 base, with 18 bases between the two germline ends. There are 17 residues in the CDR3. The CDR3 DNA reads TGCAGTGCTAGAGGAGGAAGCTTGAGAGGTGGCACAGATACGCAGTATTTT. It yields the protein CSARGGSLRGGTDTQYF.

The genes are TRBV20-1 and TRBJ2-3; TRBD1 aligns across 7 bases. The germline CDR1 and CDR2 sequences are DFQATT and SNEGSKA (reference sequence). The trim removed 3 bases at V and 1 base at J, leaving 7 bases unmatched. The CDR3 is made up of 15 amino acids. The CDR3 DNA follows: TGCAGTGCTAGGAAGGGGGCCCTTCGCACAGATACGCAGTATTTT. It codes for CSARKGALRTDTQYF.

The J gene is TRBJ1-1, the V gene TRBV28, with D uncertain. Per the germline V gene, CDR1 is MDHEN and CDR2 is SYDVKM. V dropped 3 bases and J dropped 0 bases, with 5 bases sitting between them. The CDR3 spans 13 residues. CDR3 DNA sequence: TGTGCCAGCAGTTTGGTGTTGAACACTGAAGCTTTCTTT. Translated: CASSLVLNTEAFF.

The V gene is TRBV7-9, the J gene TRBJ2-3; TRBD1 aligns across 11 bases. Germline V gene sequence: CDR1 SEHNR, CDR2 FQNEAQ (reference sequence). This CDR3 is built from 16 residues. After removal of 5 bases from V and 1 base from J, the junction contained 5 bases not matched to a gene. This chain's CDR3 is CASSRTGGLGTDTQYF. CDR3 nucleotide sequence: TGTGCCAGCAGCCGGACAGGGGGCTTGGGCACAGATACGCAGTATTTT.

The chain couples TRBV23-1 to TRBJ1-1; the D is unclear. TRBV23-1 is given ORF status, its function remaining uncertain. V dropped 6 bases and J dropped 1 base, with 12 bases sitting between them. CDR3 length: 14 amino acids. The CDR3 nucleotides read TGCGCCAGCAGCCAGACGGGGAGGAACACTGAAGCTTTCTTT. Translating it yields CASSQTGRNTEAFF.

CDR3 amino acids: CASSEQGGETQYF. The CDR3 DNA sequence: TGTGCCAGCAGCGAACAGGGGGGAGAGACCCAGTACTTC. The chain couples TRBV7-3 to TRBJ2-5; 8 bases fit TRBD1. The CDR3 contains 13 residues. Trimming at V came to 5 bases and at J to 4 bases, leaving 3 bases not matched to a gene. The germline V gene encodes CDR1 SGHTA and CDR2 FQGTGA.

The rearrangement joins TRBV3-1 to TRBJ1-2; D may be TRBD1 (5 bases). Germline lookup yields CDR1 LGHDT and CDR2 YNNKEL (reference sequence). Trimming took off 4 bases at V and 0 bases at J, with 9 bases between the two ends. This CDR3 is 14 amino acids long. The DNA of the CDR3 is TGTGCCAGCAGCCTCCGGGGCTCTAACTATGGCTACACCTTC. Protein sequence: CASSLRGSNYGYTF.

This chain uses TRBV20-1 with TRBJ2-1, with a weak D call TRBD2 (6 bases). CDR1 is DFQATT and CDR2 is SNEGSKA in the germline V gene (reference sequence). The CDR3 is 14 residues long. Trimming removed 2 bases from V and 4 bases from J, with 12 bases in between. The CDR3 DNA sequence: TGCAGTGCTAGATTCGGGACTCAATACAATGAGCAGTTCTTC. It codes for CSARFGTQYNEQFF.

The CDR3, as DNA: TGTGCCAGCAGTTTTGCAGGAACTAACTATGGCTACACCTTC. Translating it yields CASSFAGTNYGYTF. The gene calls are TRBV27 and TRBJ1-2; the D is unclear. With 3 bases removed from V and 0 bases from J, the gap between germline ends came to 8 bases. Germline loops: CDR1 MNHEY, CDR2 SMNVEV (reference sequence). This CDR3 is built from 14 residues.

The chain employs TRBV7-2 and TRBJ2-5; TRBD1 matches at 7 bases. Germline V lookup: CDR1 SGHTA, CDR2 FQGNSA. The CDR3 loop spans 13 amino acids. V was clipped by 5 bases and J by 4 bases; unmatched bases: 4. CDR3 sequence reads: CASSVGQLETQYF. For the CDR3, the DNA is TGTGCCAGCAGCGTGGGACAGCTAGAGACCCAGTACTTC.

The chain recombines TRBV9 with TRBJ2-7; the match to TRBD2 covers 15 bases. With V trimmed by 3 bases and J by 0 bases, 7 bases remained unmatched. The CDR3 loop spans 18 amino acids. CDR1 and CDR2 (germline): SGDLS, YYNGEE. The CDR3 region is CASSEGLAGGLSSYEQYF. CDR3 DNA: TGTGCCAGCAGCGAGGGACTAGCGGGGGGTTTAAGCTCCTACGAGCAGTACTTC.

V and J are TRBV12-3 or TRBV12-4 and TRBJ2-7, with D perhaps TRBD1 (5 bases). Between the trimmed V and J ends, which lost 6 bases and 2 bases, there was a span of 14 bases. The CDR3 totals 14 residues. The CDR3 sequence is CASSLREEAYEQYF. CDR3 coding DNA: TGTGCCAGCAGCCTCAGGGAAGAAGCCTACGAGCAGTACTTC.

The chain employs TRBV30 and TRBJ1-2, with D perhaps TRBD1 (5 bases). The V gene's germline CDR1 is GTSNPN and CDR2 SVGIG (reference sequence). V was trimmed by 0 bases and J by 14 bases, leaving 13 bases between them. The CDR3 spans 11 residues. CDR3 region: CAWSVQGAPTF. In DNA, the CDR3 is TGTGCCTGGAGTGTACAAGGGGCTCCAACCTTC.

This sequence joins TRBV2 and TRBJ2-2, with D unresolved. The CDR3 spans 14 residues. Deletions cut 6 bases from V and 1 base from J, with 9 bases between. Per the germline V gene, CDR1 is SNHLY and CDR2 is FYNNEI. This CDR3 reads CASRALENTGELFF. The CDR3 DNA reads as TGTGCCAGCAGGGCGCTGGAGAACACCGGGGAGCTGTTTTTT.

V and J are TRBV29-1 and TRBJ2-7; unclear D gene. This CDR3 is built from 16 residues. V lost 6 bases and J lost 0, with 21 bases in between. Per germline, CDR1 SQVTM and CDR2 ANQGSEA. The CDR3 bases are TGCAGCGTGGCGCCAAAGGGTTTCACGAGCTCCTACGAGCAGTACTTC. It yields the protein CSVAPKGFTSSYEQYF.

The CDR3 loop is CASRGTDTQYF. CDR3 nucleotides: TGTGCCAGCAGGGGCACAGATACGCAGTATTTT. The chain employs TRBV25-1 and TRBJ2-3, with no clear D. The ends were cut back, 6 bases at V and 1 base at J, with 2 bases in the middle. The germline gives CDR1 MGHDK, CDR2 SYGVNS. The CDR3 has 11 amino acids.

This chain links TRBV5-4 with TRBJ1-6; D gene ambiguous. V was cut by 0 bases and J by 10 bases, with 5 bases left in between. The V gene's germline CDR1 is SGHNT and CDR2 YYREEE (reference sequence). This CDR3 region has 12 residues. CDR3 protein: CASSLDESPLHF. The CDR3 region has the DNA TGTGCCAGCAGCTTGGACGAATCACCCCTCCACTTT.

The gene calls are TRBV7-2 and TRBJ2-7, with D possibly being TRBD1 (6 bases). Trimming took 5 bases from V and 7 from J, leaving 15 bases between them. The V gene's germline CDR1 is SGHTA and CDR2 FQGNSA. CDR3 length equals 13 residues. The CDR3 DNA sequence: TGTGCCAGCAGCGGTCAGGGGTTCATGGAGCAGTACTTC. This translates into CASSGQGFMEQYF.

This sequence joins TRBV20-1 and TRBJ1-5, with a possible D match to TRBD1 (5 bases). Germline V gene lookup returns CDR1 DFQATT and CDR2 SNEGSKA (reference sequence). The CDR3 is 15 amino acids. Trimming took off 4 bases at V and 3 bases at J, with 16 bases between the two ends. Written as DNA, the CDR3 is TGCAGTGCTACGAATAGACGACAGTTCAATCAGCCCCAGCATTTT. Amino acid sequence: CSATNRRQFNQPQHF.

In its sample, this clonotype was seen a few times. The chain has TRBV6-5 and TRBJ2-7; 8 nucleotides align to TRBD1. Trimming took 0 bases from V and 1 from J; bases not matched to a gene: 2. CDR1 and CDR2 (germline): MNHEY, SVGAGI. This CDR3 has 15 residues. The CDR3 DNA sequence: TGTGCCAGCAGTTACTCGAACAGGGGGTCCTACGAGCAGTACTTC. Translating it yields CASSYSNRGSYEQYF.

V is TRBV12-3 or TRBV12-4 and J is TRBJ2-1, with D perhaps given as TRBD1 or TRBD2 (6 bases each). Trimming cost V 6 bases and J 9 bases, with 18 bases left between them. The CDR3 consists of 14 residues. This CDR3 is CASRGRVGGREQFF. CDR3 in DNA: TGTGCCAGCAGGGGTCGGGTAGGGGGGCGTGAGCAGTTCTTC.

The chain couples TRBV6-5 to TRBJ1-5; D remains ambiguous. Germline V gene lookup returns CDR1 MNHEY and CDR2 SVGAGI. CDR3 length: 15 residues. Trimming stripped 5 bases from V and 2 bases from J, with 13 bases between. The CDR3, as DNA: TGTGCCAGCAGTCCTTTGGGAGGTGGCAATCAGCCCCAGCATTTT. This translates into CASSPLGGGNQPQHF.

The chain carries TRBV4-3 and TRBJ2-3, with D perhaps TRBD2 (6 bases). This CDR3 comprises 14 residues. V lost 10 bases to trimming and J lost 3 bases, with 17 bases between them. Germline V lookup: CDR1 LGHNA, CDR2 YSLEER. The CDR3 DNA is TGCGCCACCTCGACGGGGGACGGAACAGATACGCAGTATTTT. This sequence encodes CATSTGDGTDTQYF.

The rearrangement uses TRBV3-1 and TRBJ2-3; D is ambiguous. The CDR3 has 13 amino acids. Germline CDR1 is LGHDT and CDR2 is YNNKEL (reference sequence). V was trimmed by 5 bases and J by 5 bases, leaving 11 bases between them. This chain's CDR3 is CASSSTMGDTQYF. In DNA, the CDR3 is TGTGCCAGCAGCTCTACGATGGGAGATACGCAGTATTTT.

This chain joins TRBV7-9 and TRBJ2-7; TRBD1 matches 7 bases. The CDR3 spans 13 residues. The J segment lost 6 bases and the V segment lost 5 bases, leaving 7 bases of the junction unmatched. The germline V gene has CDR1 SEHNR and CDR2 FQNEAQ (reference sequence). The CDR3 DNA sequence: TGTGCCAGCAGCCTAGACGGGACAGCCGAGCAGTACTTC. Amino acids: CASSLDGTAEQYF.

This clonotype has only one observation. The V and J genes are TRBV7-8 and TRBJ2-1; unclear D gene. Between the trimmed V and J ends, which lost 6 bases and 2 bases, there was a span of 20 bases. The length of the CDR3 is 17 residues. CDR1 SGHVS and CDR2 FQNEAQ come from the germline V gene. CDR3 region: CASRLIPGLSTYNEQFF. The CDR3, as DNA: TGTGCCAGCAGACTAATTCCGGGTCTTTCGACCTACAATGAGCAGTTCTTC.